This T cell receptor (beta chain) stems from a study of T cells in Graves' hyperthyroidism and ophthalmopathy. Overall study findings and caveats: Through a model of 13 V-J features, ophthalmopathy was separated from stable hyperthyroidism.

In the case of this clonotype: What it binds is not known.

Losses at the gene ends were 3 bases for V and 4 bases for J; bases not matched to a gene: 3. Per the germline V gene, CDR1 is SEHNR and CDR2 is FQNEAQ (reference sequence). CDR3 length: 14 residues. Amplification yielded TCR beta CDR3 regions, with RNA transcripts as the source. The HTBI primer set drove a first-round RT-PCR of the TCR CDR3. TCRdb recomputed calls from the multiplex PCR reads with MiXCR, one row per CDR3 protein. Seen here are about 720,000 distinct CDR3 sequences, around 15% observed once, and the top ten hold around 7.7%. Material for sequencing was blood. The chain joins TRBV7-9 to TRBJ2-7; 10 nucleotides line up with TRBD2. The TCR was taken from a man younger than 35 with Graves' hyperthyroidism. The chain's CDR3 is CASSFWTSGYEQYF. As DNA, the CDR3 is TGTGCCAGCAGCTTTTGGACTAGCGGATACGAGCAGTACTTC.